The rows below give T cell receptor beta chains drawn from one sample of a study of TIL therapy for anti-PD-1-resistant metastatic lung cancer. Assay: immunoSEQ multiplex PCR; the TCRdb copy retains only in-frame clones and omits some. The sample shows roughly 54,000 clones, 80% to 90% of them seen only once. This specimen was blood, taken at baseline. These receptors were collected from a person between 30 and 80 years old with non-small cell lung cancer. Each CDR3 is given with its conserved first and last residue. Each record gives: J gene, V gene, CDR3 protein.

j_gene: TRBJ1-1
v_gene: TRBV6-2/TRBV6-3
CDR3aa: CASSSPGQGNTEAFF

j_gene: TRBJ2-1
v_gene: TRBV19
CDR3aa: CASSITPGAGEQFF

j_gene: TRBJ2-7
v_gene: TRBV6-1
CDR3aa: CASSEGISGHEQYF

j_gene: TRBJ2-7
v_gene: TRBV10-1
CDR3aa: CASSGDRGHEQYF

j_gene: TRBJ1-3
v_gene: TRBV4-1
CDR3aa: CASSPRSGNTIYF

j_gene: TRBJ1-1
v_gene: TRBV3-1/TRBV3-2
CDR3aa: CASSTATGANTEAFF

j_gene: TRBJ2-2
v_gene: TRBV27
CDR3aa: CASGGTGSAGELFF

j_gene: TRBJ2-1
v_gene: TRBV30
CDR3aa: CAWSTKYHKTNEQFF

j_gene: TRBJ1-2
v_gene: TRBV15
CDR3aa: CATSRDLGTGNGYTF

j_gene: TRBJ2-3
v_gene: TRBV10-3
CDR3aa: CAISELTGGKSGDTQYF

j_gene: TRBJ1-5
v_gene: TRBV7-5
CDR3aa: CVRSNRTGDTISNQPQHF

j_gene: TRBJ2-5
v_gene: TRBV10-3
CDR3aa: CAISEGETQYF

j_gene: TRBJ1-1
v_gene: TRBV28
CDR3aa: CASSSTVNTEAFF

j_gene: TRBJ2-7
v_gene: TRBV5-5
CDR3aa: CASSTTSDHYEQYF

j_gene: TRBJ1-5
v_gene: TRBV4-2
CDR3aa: CASSQDRAPRGNQPQHF

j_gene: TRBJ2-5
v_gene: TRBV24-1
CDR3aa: CATSDLGSSETQYF

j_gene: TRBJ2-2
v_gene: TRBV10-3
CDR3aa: CAIRRTGDTGELFF

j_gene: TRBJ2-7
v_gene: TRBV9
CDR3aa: CASSPDGTYEQYF

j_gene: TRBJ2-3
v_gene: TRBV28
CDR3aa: CASSSVTGGSTDTQYF

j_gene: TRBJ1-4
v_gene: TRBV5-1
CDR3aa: CASSLDAGTNEKLFF

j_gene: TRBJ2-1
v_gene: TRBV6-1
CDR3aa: CASSTSGGLGNEQFF

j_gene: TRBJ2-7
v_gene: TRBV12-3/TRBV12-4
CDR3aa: CASSLGLLYEQYF

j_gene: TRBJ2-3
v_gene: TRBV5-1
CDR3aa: CASSFPAGVDTQYF

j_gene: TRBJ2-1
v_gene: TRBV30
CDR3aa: CAWSGTLLAQQFF

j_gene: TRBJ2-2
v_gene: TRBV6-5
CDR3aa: CASRSPGRNTGELFF

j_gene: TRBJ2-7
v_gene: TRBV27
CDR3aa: CASSLWLTGGLYEQYF